This T cell receptor beta chain derives from a study of T-cell memory formation after mild COVID-19. Study at large: Largely, the TCR clusters proved donor specific.

The TCR alpha and TCR beta cDNA libraries, bearing sample barcodes and UMIs, were generated by 5'RACE using constant-segment primers. TCRdb ran MiXCR on the 5' RACE reads and lists one entry per CDR3 protein. The sample shows about 320,000 distinct CDR3 sequences, about 13% of them seen only once. This clonotype was seen repeatedly, ten times or more. The CDR3 consists of 14 residues. Per the germline V gene, CDR1 is SGHKS and CDR2 is YYEKEE (reference sequence). V was trimmed by 6 bases and J by 1 base, leaving 10 bases between them. The sequencing input was PBMCs or a T cell subset sorted from them (not recorded which). The chain is built from TRBV5-5 and TRBJ1-4; TRBD1 is a possible D gene (5 bases). The TCR sequence derives from a man aged 18 to 30 who had mild COVID-19 (a few samples of this study predate the infection). Cell type and time point are not known. The CDR3 bases are TGTGCCAGCACATTAAGGGGAACTAATGAAAAACTGTTTTTT. Encoded protein: CASTLRGTNEKLFF.